Listed below are T cell receptor beta chains from one sample, sequenced in a study of shared clonotypes between healthy human individuals. Profiled with immunoSEQ multiplex PCR; TCRdb holds only in-frame clones, not every one. This table holds some 350,000 clones, around 67% found once. The specimen was memory CD4+ T cells sorted from blood. The origin of the receptors is a man aged 25 to 45 in good health. CDR3s include the opening cysteine and the closing phenylalanine or tryptophan. The order of the fields is J gene, clone size, D gene, V gene, CDR3 protein, CDR3 DNA. D genes are given only for firm matches. Size is stated for part of the rows, as once, few or many counts, or as a class when the clone is expanded.

TRBJ2-7 | . | . | TRBV6-1 | CASSAQKLSYEQYF | TGTGCCAGCAGTGCACAAAAGCTTTCCTACGAGCAGTACTTC
TRBJ2-7 | once | TRBD1 | TRBV5-1 | CASSLDPQGTGTYEQYF | TGCGCCAGCAGCTTGGACCCTCAAGGGACAGGGACCTACGAGCAGTACTTC
TRBJ2-1 | . | TRBD2 | TRBV19 | CASLTSEGNEQFF | TGTGCCAGCCTGACTAGCGAGGGCAATGAGCAGTTCTTC
TRBJ2-1 | . | . | TRBV10-1 | CASSEGGYNEQFF | TGCGCCAGCAGTGAAGGGGGATACAATGAGCAGTTCTTC
TRBJ1-1 | once | . | TRBV6-6 | CASSLEGVNTEAFF | TGTGCCAGCAGCCTTGAGGGTGTGAACACTGAAGCTTTCTTT
TRBJ2-1 | . | . | TRBV11-2 | CASSLPFGGPPYNEQFF | TGTGCCAGCAGCCTCCCCTTCGGGGGGCCACCCTACAATGAGCAGTTCTTC
TRBJ2-6 | . | . | TRBV27 | CASSGEGSRTLRANVLTF | TGTGCCAGCAGCGGAGAAGGGTCCCGGACTCTTAGGGCCAACGTCCTGACTTTC
TRBJ1-2 | . | . | TRBV27 | CASRFQGASRATF | TGTGCCAGCAGGTTTCAGGGTGCTTCCCGGGCTACCTTC
TRBJ1-5 | . | . | TRBV7-8 | CASSFTRGGNQPQHF | TGTGCCAGCAGCTTCACCAGGGGCGGCAATCAGCCCCAGCATTTT
TRBJ1-5 | . | . | TRBV6-1 | CASKRDTVNQPQHF | TGTGCCAGCAAGAGGGACACGGTCAATCAGCCCCAGCATTTT
TRBJ1-2 | . | TRBD1 | TRBV6-5 | CACTGGEGYGYTF | TGTGCCTGCACAGGGGGAGAGGGTTATGGCTACACCTTC
TRBJ2-7 | few | . | TRBV7-6 | CASSLGVGYEQYF | TGTGCCAGCAGCTTAGGGGTCGGGTACGAGCAGTACTTC
TRBJ2-2 | . | TRBD2 | TRBV5-1 | CASSLGLAAGNTGELFF | TGCGCCAGCAGCTTGGGGTTAGCAGCGGGAAACACCGGGGAGCTGTTTTTT
TRBJ1-5 | few | . | TRBV13 | CASSSRRQDQPQHF | TGTGCCAGCAGCTCGCGCAGACAGGATCAGCCCCAGCATTTT
TRBJ2-5 | . | . | TRBV4-2 | CASSQAMGQQETQYF | TGTGCCAGCAGCCAAGCCATGGGCCAGCAAGAGACCCAGTACTTC
TRBJ1-5 | . | TRBD1 | TRBV4-2 | CASSQAHGQGASGPQHF | TGTGCCAGCAGCCAAGCTCACGGGCAGGGGGCTAGTGGGCCCCAGCATTTT
TRBJ1-2 | once | TRBD1 | TRBV7-9 | CASSSTGEPNYGYTF | TGTGCCAGCAGCTCGACAGGGGAGCCTAACTATGGCTACACCTTC
TRBJ2-1 | . | TRBD1 | TRBV7-6 | CASSVRQGFNEQFF | TGTGCCAGCAGCGTACGACAGGGTTTCAATGAGCAGTTCTTC
TRBJ2-7 | . | . | TRBV7-9 | CASSLTKRGWAGDSYEQYF | TGTGCCAGCAGCTTAACTAAAAGGGGGTGGGCAGGGGACTCCTACGAGCAGTACTTC
TRBJ2-5 | . | . | TRBV5-1 | CASSLGDTQPGETQYF | TGCGCCAGCAGCTTGGGGGACACCCAGCCTGGAGAGACCCAGTACTTC
TRBJ2-2 | . | TRBD2 | TRBV28 | CAIRAGAGTGELFF | TGTGCCATAAGGGCGGGAGCGGGCACCGGGGAGCTGTTTTTT
TRBJ2-4 | . | . | TRBV30 | CAWSLLTGKKNIQYF | TGTGCCTGGAGTCTACTCACAGGGAAAAAAAACATTCAGTACTTC
TRBJ1-2 | . | TRBD1 | TRBV5-1 | CASSPGQGRTEGGYTF | TGCGCCAGCAGCCCGGGACAGGGGAGGACAGAGGGAGGCTACACCTTC
TRBJ2-1 | . | TRBD2 | TRBV19 | CASGLAAPHYNEQFF | TGTGCCAGTGGCCTAGCGGCGCCCCACTACAATGAGCAGTTCTTC
TRBJ1-2 | . | . | TRBV5-6 | CASSSINYGYTF | TGTGCCAGCAGCTCAATTAACTATGGCTACACCTTC
TRBJ2-1 | . | . | TRBV6-1 | CASRVRLDGYNEQFF | TGTGCCAGTAGGGTTCGGTTAGACGGCTACAATGAGCAGTTCTTC
TRBJ2-2 | . | . | TRBV18 | CASSTAGQNTGELFF | TGTGCCAGCTCAACCGCGGGGCAGAACACCGGGGAGCTGTTTTTT
TRBJ1-2 | . | . | TRBV7-9 | CASSFWQTYGYTF | TGTGCCAGCAGCTTTTGGCAGACATATGGCTACACCTTC
TRBJ1-2 | . | . | TRBV28 | CASRTNYGYTF | TGTGCCAGCAGAACCAACTATGGCTACACCTTC
TRBJ2-1 | . | . | TRBV30 | CAWSVLRGGEQFF | TGTGCCTGGAGTGTCCTCCGGGGTGGGGAGCAGTTCTTC
TRBJ1-1 | . | . | TRBV4-1 | CASSPRAQTVNTEAFF | TGCGCCAGCAGCCCCCGGGCCCAGACGGTGAACACTGAAGCTTTCTTT
TRBJ1-2 | . | . | TRBV27 | CASSPSIPNYGYTF | TGTGCCAGCAGTCCTTCTATTCCTAACTATGGCTACACCTTC
TRBJ2-5 | once | TRBD1 | TRBV5-1 | CASSPTGTGLLDF | TGCGCCAGCAGCCCAACCGGGACAGGCCTTCTCGACTTC
TRBJ2-3 | few | . | TRBV20-1 | CSARSGPTQYF | TGCAGTGCTCGTTCGGGACCTACGCAGTATTTT
TRBJ2-7 | . | . | TRBV2 | CASSRDGGSYEQYF | TGTGCCAGCAGCCGGGACGGGGGCTCCTACGAGCAGTACTTC
TRBJ2-1 | . | . | TRBV7-3 | CASSLGSATYNEQFF | TGTGCCAGCAGCTTAGGTAGCGCCACCTACAATGAGCAGTTCTTC
TRBJ2-7 | once | . | TRBV27 | CASSPRPRQFSYEQYF | TGTGCCAGCAGCCCTAGGCCACGACAGTTCTCCTACGAGCAGTACTTC
TRBJ1-2 | . | TRBD1 | TRBV27 | CASSLGGTGFGYTF | TGTGCCAGCAGTTTGGGGGGGACAGGCTTTGGCTACACCTTC
TRBJ2-1 | . | . | TRBV6-1 | CASSEAGRVGNEQFF | TGTGCCAGCAGTGAAGCAGGCAGGGTCGGGAATGAGCAGTTCTTC
TRBJ2-7 | . | TRBD1 | TRBV5-1 | CASSLWVAGGRDEQYF | TGCGCCAGCAGCTTGTGGGTCGCAGGGGGCAGGGACGAGCAGTACTTC
TRBJ2-7 | . | TRBD1 | TRBV6-5 | CASQLGQGVGEQYF | TGTGCCAGCCAACTGGGGCAGGGGGTCGGCGAGCAGTACTTC
TRBJ2-7 | . | TRBD1 | TRBV5-1 | CASSSGQSYEQYF | TGCGCCAGCAGCTCGGGACAGTCCTACGAGCAGTACTTC
TRBJ2-1 | . | TRBD2 | TRBV28 | CASNPQPRLAGGNEQFF | TGTGCCAGCAATCCCCAGCCGCGGCTAGCGGGAGGGAATGAGCAGTTCTTC
TRBJ2-2 | . | . | TRBV7-9 | CASSLAMGTGSSGELFF | TGTGCCAGCAGCTTAGCGATGGGTACAGGATCGTCCGGGGAGCTGTTTTTT
TRBJ1-1 | . | . | TRBV2 | CASSVFREAFF | TGTGCCAGCAGTGTTTTTCGGGAAGCTTTCTTT
TRBJ1-5 | . | TRBD1 | TRBV27 | CASRTGGQPQHF | TGTGCCAGCAGAACAGGGGGACAGCCCCAGCATTTT
TRBJ2-1 | . | TRBD1 | TRBV2 | CASRETGPSDEQFF | TGTGCCAGCAGAGAGACAGGGCCCTCCGATGAGCAGTTCTTC
TRBJ1-2 | . | TRBD1 | TRBV13 | CASSTGVGPGYTF | TGTGCCAGCAGCACAGGGGTTGGCCCGGGCTACACCTTC
TRBJ2-1 | . | TRBD2 | TRBV19 | CASRPPGLAHNEQFF | TGTGCCAGTAGGCCGCCGGGACTAGCGCACAATGAGCAGTTCTTC